Listed below are T cell receptor beta chains from one sample, sequenced in a study of breast tumors, draining lymph nodes, adjacent tissues. TCRdb recomputed calls from the multiplex PCR reads with MiXCR, one row per CDR3 protein. The data hold around 290,000 distinct CDR3 sequences, with 30% observed a single time. Sequenced sample: axillary lymph node tissue. These receptors came from a female donor with breast cancer. Some clones in this sample may be carry-over from other donors' samples. CDR3s include the opening cysteine and the closing phenylalanine or tryptophan. A D gene is named only where the DNA matches it firmly. The size of a clone is reported for some rows only, either as once, few or many, or as a class for expanded clones.

j_gene,v_gene,d_gene,abundance,CDR3nt,CDR3aa
TRBJ1-1,TRBV14,.,many,TGTGCCAGCAGCCAAGGGACTGAAGCTTTCTTT,CASSQGTEAFF
TRBJ2-3,TRBV19,TRBD1,many,TGTGCCAGTACAACAGGGGGCACAGATACGCAGTATTTT,CASTTGGTDTQYF
TRBJ1-2,TRBV4-1,.,once,TGCGCCAGCAGCCATGACAGCGTCTATGGCTACACCTTC,CASSHDSVYGYTF
TRBJ1-5,TRBV6-1,TRBD1,few,TGTGCCAGCAGTGAAAAGGGGGCGACAGGTCAAAGTGGCAATCAGCCCCAGCATTTT,CASSEKGATGQSGNQPQHF
TRBJ2-5,TRBV19,.,many,TGTGCCAGTAGTAACAGGGTGTTGGGAGAGACCCAGTACTTC,CASSNRVLGETQYF
TRBJ2-3,TRBV7-2,.,many,TGTGCCAGCAGCTTAGGGGACCCCACAGATACGCAGTATTTT,CASSLGDPTDTQYF
TRBJ1-5,TRBV30,.,many,TGTGCCTGGAGTCCAGGGACCGGCGATCAGCCCCAGCATTTT,CAWSPGTGDQPQHF
TRBJ2-2,TRBV5-1,TRBD2,many,TGCGCCAGCAGGACGCGGGAGGGGGACACCGGGGAGCTGTTTTTT,CASRTREGDTGELFF
TRBJ2-1,TRBV6-5,TRBD1,.,TGTGCCAGCAGAACTGACAGGGGACCATACAATGAGCAGTTCTTC,CASRTDRGPYNEQFF
TRBJ2-1,TRBV5-8,TRBD1,few,TGTGCCAGCAGCATGACAGGGGTCTACAATGAGCAGTTCTTC,CASSMTGVYNEQFF
TRBJ2-5,TRBV15,TRBD2,.,TGTGCCACCAGCAGCATAGCGGGCCGGGTGACCCAGTACTTC,CATSSIAGRVTQYF
TRBJ2-1,TRBV12-3/TRBV12-4,TRBD1,.,TGTGCCAGCAGTTTATTGTCGGGGACAGGACTCAGCTCCTACAATGAGCAGTTCTTC,CASSLLSGTGLSSYNEQFF